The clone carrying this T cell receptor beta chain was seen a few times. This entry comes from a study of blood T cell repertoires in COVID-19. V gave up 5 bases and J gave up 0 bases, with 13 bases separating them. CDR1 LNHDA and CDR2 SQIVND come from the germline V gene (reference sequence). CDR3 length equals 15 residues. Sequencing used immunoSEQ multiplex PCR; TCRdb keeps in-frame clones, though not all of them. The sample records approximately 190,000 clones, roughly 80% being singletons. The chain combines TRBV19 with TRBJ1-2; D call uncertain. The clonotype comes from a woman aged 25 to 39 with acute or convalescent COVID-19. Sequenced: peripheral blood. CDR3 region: CASSLMTDSNYGYTF. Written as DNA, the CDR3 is TGTGCCAGTAGTTTGATGACGGACTCTAACTATGGCTACACCTTC.